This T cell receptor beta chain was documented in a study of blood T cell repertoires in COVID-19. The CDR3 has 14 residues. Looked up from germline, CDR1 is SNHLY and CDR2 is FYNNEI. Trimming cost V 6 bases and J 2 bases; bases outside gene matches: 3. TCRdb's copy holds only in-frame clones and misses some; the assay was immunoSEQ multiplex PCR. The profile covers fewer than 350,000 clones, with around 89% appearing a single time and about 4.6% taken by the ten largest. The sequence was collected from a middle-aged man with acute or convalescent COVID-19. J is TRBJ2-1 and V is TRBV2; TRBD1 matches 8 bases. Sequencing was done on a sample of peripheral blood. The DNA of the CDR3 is TGTGCCAGCAGCGCGGACAGGGCCTACAATGAGCAGTTCTTC. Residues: CASSADRAYNEQFF.